Following are 21 T cell receptor beta chains from one sample sequenced in a study of CD8 T cells in ankylosing spondylitis. MiXCR, applied by TCRdb to the 5' RACE reads, yields one record per CDR3 protein. Found here are about 200,000 distinct CDR3 sequences, 25% to 30% of them singletons; the top ten hold roughly 6.7%. The sequenced material came from blood, either unsorted or a sorted T cell fraction (not recorded which). These TCRs come from a male donor with ankylosing spondylitis or in good health (not recorded which).

This clonotype was detected ten times or more. One junction end disagrees with the germline gene, perhaps due to a read error. The CDR3 region has the DNA TGTGCCAGCAGTAAAGCGGGGCTTAGCACAGATACGCAGTATTTT. Protein sequence: CASSKAGLSTDTQYF. The rearrangement links TRBV6-1 to TRBJ2-3, with 7 bases that match TRBD2. CDR1 is MNHNS and CDR2 is SASEGT in the germline V gene. The CDR3 contains 15 residues.

The table lists this clonotype with many counts. The V and J genes are TRBV10-3 and TRBJ2-5; 7 nucleotides match TRBD2. CDR1 and CDR2 from the germline V gene are ENHRY and SYGVKD. The junction had 14 bases not matched to a gene; V was cut back by 3 bases and J by 4 bases. The CDR3 contains 17 residues. The CDR3 DNA is TGTGCCATCAGTGACCCGCGGGGGTCGCTAGGGCGAGAGACCCAGTACTTC. As protein: CAISDPRGSLGRETQYF.

This clonotype was picked up many times. This chain uses TRBV25-1 with TRBJ2-5; 7 positions match TRBD1. The CDR3 is 13 amino acids. Germline V lookup: CDR1 MGHDK, CDR2 SYGVNS. V lost 3 bases and J lost 5; bases outside the gene matches: 3. CDR3 DNA: TGTGCCAGCAGTGATGGGGGACAGGAGACCCAGTACTTC. It is translated as CASSDGGQETQYF. The full variable domain, with the rest looked up from reference TRBV25-1 and TRBJ2-5, is EADIYQTPRYLVIGTGKKITLECSQTMGHDKMYWYQQDPGMELHLIHYSYGVNSTEKGDLSSESTVSRIRTEHFPLTLESARPSHTSQYLCASSDGGQETQYFGPGTRLLVL.

This clonotype was counted ten times or more. The chain joins TRBV5-1 to TRBJ2-3; TRBD1 is a possible D gene (6 bases). This CDR3 comprises 12 residues. Germline V CDR1 and CDR2: SGHRS, YFSETQ. Deletions cut 2 bases from V and 7 bases from J, with 8 bases between. The CDR3 region has the DNA TGCGCCAGCAGCTTACAGGGCAATACGCAGTATTTT. It translates to CASSLQGNTQYF.

The rearrangement uses TRBV20-1 and TRBJ2-1; no definite D call. The CDR3 is made up of 13 amino acids. V shed 3 bases and J shed 7 bases, with 13 bases lying between them. Germline V gene lookup returns CDR1 DFQATT and CDR2 SNEGSKA (reference sequence). The CDR3 reads CSARGSHGNEQFF. The CDR3 DNA reads TGCAGTGCTAGGGGTTCCCACGGGAATGAGCAGTTCTTC.

V and J are TRBV6-1 and TRBJ2-3; tentatively, D is TRBD1 or TRBD2 (6 bases each). Germline CDR1 is MNHNS and CDR2 is SASEGT. The V end lost 6 bases, the J end lost 6 bases, and 22 bases lay between the germline ends. The CDR3 runs 16 residues. This CDR3 is CASRETSGGGGDTQYF. Written as DNA, the CDR3 is TGTGCCAGCAGGGAGACCAGCGGAGGAGGGGGGGATACGCAGTATTTT.

The J gene is TRBJ2-7, the V gene TRBV6-1; 10 positions agree with TRBD1. This CDR3 comprises 14 residues. CDR1 and CDR2 from the germline V gene are MNHNS and SASEGT. V trimming: 4 bases; J trimming: 2 bases; junction bases outside the gene matches: 2. The CDR3 here is CASSGGQGPYEQYF. The CDR3 DNA follows: TGTGCCAGCAGTGGGGGACAGGGGCCCTACGAGCAGTACTTC.

The chain is built from TRBV29-1 and TRBJ2-1; the match to TRBD2 covers 10 bases. The CDR3 extends over 14 amino acids. Germline-derived CDR1 and CDR2 are SQVTM and ANQGSEA. V was pared by 6 bases and J by 3 bases, with 5 bases of the junction left unmatched. The CDR3 DNA reads TGCAGCGTGGAGGGACTAGCGAGCTACAATGAGCAGTTCTTC. Its translation is CSVEGLASYNEQFF.

The J gene is TRBJ2-1, the V gene TRBV18; D gene ambiguous. Per the germline V gene, CDR1 is KGHSH and CDR2 is LQKENI. V was cut by 2 bases and J by 6 bases, with 2 bases left in between. The CDR3 has 11 amino acids. The CDR3 is CASSPSNEQFF. The DNA for the CDR3 is TGTGCCAGCTCACCATCCAATGAGCAGTTCTTC.

The sample holds many counts of this clonotype. V usage is TRBV12-3 or TRBV12-4 and J usage is TRBJ2-2; 10 bases agree with TRBD2. The CDR3 is 18 amino acids. Germline trimming cut 2 bases from V and 3 bases from J; bases unmatched to any gene: 9. As DNA, the CDR3 is TGTGCCAGCAGTTTAACCCCCGGACTAGCGGCCTACACCGGGGAGCTGTTTTTT. Its protein product is CASSLTPGLAAYTGELFF.

This clonotype was seen repeatedly, ten times or more. The rearrangement links TRBV6-1 to TRBJ1-2, with D tentatively TRBD1 (6 bases). Germline V gives CDR1 MNHNS, CDR2 SASEGT. This CDR3 spans 16 amino acids. With 7 bases removed from V and 3 bases from J, the gap between germline ends came to 21 bases. The CDR3 sequence is CASKPRSYREDYGYTF. CDR3 nucleotides: TGTGCCAGCAAACCCAGATCTTACAGGGAAGACTATGGCTACACCTTC.

This clonotype was picked up many times. DNA for the CDR3: TGCGCCAGCAGCCAAGACACAGGGGGCTGGACTGAAGCTTTCTTT. Translating gives CASSQDTGGWTEAFF. The gene calls are TRBV5-1 and TRBJ1-1; TRBD1 agrees at 9 bases. Losses at the gene ends were 4 bases for V and 5 bases for J; bases not matched to a gene: 9. This CDR3 is built from 15 residues. CDR1 is SGHRS, CDR2 YFSETQ, per germline.

The rearrangement links TRBV20-1 to TRBJ2-7; possible D gene TRBD1, 6 bases. The CDR3 sequence is 14 residues long. The V and J ends lost 2 bases and 3 bases respectively, with 14 bases between them. From germline, CDR1 is DFQATT and CDR2 SNEGSKA (reference sequence). As DNA, the CDR3 is TGCAGTGCTAGACAGGGGATCAAGGGCTACGAGCAGTACTTC. Residues: CSARQGIKGYEQYF.

The chain employs TRBV6-1 and TRBJ2-1; the D gene is possibly TRBD2 (5 bases). This CDR3 is 15 amino acids long. Between the trimmed V and J ends, which lost 8 bases and 5 bases, there was a span of 19 bases. The V gene's germline CDR1 is MNHNS and CDR2 SASEGT. Written as DNA, the CDR3 is TGTGCCAGCCGAACTTCGGGGAGATTCCACAATGAGCAGTTCTTC. Translating gives CASRTSGRFHNEQFF.

The gene calls are TRBV20-1 and TRBJ2-3, with TRBD2 matching 12 bases. V gave up 5 bases and J gave up 2 bases; unmatched junction bases: 2. Germline V gene data show CDR1 as DFQATT and CDR2 as SNEGSKA (reference sequence). The length of the CDR3 is 14 residues. The DNA of the CDR3 is TGCAGTGCTCGACTAGCGGGAGCCACAGATACGCAGTATTTT. Protein product: CSARLAGATDTQYF.

J is TRBJ2-7 and V is TRBV20-1; 12 nucleotides align to TRBD2. Per the germline V gene, CDR1 is DFQATT and CDR2 is SNEGSKA (reference sequence). J gave up 4 bases and V 5 bases, and 9 bases lay outside the gene matches. CDR3 length equals 15 residues. CDR3 sequence: CSACCRTSGMYEQYF. CDR3 coding DNA: TGCAGTGCTTGCTGTCGGACTAGCGGGATGTACGAGCAGTACTTC.

This chain connects TRBV6-1 to TRBJ2-1; 15 nucleotides line up with TRBD2. The CDR3 spans 16 residues. CDR1 and CDR2 from the germline V gene are MNHNS and SASEGT. Trimming took 8 bases from V and 6 from J; bases not matched to a gene: 8. The CDR3 protein is CASLWTSGRAFNEQFF. The CDR3, as DNA: TGTGCCAGCCTTTGGACTAGCGGGAGGGCCTTCAATGAGCAGTTCTTC.

The chain combines TRBV15 with TRBJ2-7; 10 bases agree with TRBD2. J gave up 4 bases and V 3 bases, and 6 bases lay outside the gene matches. This CDR3 spans 15 amino acids. The germline CDR1 and CDR2 sequences are LNHNV and YYDKDF (reference sequence). The CDR3 DNA follows: TGTGCCACCAGCAGCGACAGCGGGGGGGCTTACGAGCAGTACTTC. Residues: CATSSDSGGAYEQYF.

This clonotype came up a few times. The chain uses TRBV20-1 and TRBJ2-1; TRBD2 agrees at 8 bases. CDR3 length equals 14 residues. With 5 bases clipped from V and 6 bases from J, the junction kept 9 bases outside the gene matches. Germline CDR1 reads DFQATT; CDR2 reads SNEGSKA (reference sequence). The DNA of the CDR3 is TGCAGTGCTTCCCCGGGAGGGCCAGTCAATGAGCAGTTCTTC. It is translated as CSASPGGPVNEQFF.

The gene calls are TRBV20-1 and TRBJ2-2; no clear D gene. The CDR3 covers 14 residues. Trimming took off 3 bases at V and 0 bases at J, with 8 bases between the two ends. CDR1 is DFQATT, CDR2 SNEGSKA, per germline (reference sequence). This CDR3 is CSASSTANTGELFF. CDR3 bases: TGCAGTGCTAGCTCGACGGCGAACACCGGGGAGCTGTTTTTT.

The table lists this clonotype with a few counts. The J gene is TRBJ2-1, the V gene TRBV20-1; 15 bases are a match to TRBD2. Germline V lookup: CDR1 DFQATT, CDR2 SNEGSKA (reference sequence). Trimming took 1 base from V and 3 from J; bases not matched to a gene: 10. This CDR3 comprises 19 residues. This CDR3 is CSARGAVGLAGGYYNEQFF. The CDR3 DNA is TGCAGTGCTAGAGGCGCCGTCGGACTAGCGGGAGGGTACTACAATGAGCAGTTCTTC.